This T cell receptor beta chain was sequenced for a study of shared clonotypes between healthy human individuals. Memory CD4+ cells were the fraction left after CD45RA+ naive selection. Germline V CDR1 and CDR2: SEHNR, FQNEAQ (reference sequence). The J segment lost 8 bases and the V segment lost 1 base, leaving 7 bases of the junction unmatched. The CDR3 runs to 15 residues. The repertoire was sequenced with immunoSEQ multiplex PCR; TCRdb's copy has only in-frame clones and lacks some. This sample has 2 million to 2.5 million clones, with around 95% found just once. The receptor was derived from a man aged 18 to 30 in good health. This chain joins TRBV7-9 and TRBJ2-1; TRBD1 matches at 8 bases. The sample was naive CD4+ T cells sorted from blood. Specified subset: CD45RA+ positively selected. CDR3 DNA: TGTGCCAGCAGCTTAGGGTGGACAGGGCTCGATGAGCAGTTCTTC. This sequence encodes CASSLGWTGLDEQFF.